Below, 25 T cell receptor beta chains from the same sample are listed, as sequenced in a study of regulatory T cells in long-lasting Graves disease. The TCR beta library used iRepertoire HTBI primers with Arm-PCR amplification of CDR3. One entry per CDR3 protein results from TCRdb running MiXCR on the multiplex PCR reads. The sample lists hundreds of thousands of distinct CDR3 sequences; 15% to 20% were seen once. Time point denoted: newly diagnosed GD, antithyroid drugs for less than 3 months. RNA from PBMCs was the source of the TCR library. The same data also contributed to another study, on T cells in Graves' hyperthyroidism and ophthalmopathy.

The starting material was peripheral blood mononuclear cells (PBMCs), obtained at new diagnosis, from a patient treated with antithyroid drugs. These receptors came from a man aged 18 to 35 with Graves disease.

The chain recombines TRBV5-1 with TRBJ2-1; weak D call: TRBD2 (6 bases). Germline V CDR1 and CDR2: SGHRS, YFSETQ. V lost 4 bases to trimming and J lost 5 bases, with 16 bases between them. The CDR3 runs 15 residues. This CDR3 is CASSGRGGPNNEQFF. Here the CDR3 DNA reads TGCGCCAGCAGCGGGCGGGGCGGCCCGAACAATGAGCAGTTCTTC. Full variable domain (remainder filled in from reference TRBV5-1 and TRBJ2-1): KAGVTQTPRYLIKTRGQQVTLSCSPISGHRSVSWYQQTPGQGLQFLFEYFSETQRNKGNFPGRFSGRQFSNSRSEMNVSTLELGDSALYLCASSGRGGPNNEQFFGPGTRLTVL.

This clonotype showed up just a few times. The chain couples TRBV29-1 to TRBJ1-1, with D maybe TRBD1 (6 bases). Germline CDR1 SQVTM, CDR2 ANQGSEA. V shed 8 bases and J shed 4 bases, with 17 bases lying between them. CDR3 length: 13 residues. CDR3 sequence: CSLRGGWGTEAFF. CDR3 coding DNA: TGCAGCTTGAGGGGGGGCTGGGGCACTGAAGCTTTCTTT.

This clonotype was detected a few times. This chain joins TRBV20-1 and TRBJ2-7; 8 bases line up with TRBD1. CDR1 and CDR2 from the germline V gene are DFQATT and SNEGSKA (reference sequence). This CDR3 spans 17 amino acids. J lost 4 bases, V lost 5 bases, and 19 bases had no gene match. The chain's CDR3 is CSAPLFNRDRTSYEQYF. Written as DNA, the CDR3 is TGCAGTGCTCCCCTGTTTAACCGGGACAGGACCTCTTACGAGCAGTACTTC.

A few counts support this clonotype. The chain joins TRBV27 to TRBJ1-1; D is possibly TRBD1 (5 bases). CDR3 length: 15 amino acids. Looked up from germline, CDR1 is MNHEY and CDR2 is SMNVEV (reference sequence). Trimming removed 10 bases at V and 7 bases at J, with 25 bases between. In DNA, the CDR3 is TGTGCCATCAAACAATTCGGGGGGGATTTGGGTGAAGCTTTCTTT. As protein: CAIKQFGGDLGEAFF.

The V and J genes are TRBV20-1 and TRBJ2-7; 10 positions agree with TRBD1. Germline V lookup: CDR1 DFQATT, CDR2 SNEGSKA (reference sequence). The trim removed 5 bases at V and 3 bases at J, leaving 7 bases unmatched. The CDR3 consists of 14 residues. The DNA for the CDR3 is TGCAGTGCTGTTACGGGGGACAGGGGCTACGAGCAGTACTTC. Translating gives CSAVTGDRGYEQYF.

The chain employs TRBV14 and TRBJ2-7; possible D gene TRBD1, 6 bases. The germline V gene encodes CDR1 SGHDN and CDR2 FVKESK. The V gene lost 0 bases and the J gene lost 1 base, with 10 bases spanning the gap. This CDR3 region has 15 residues. Here the CDR3 reads CASSQETGISYEQYF. The CDR3 bases are TGTGCCAGCAGCCAAGAAACAGGGATATCCTACGAGCAGTACTTC.

There are a few counts of this clonotype. The chain recombines TRBV5-1 with TRBJ2-1, with TRBD2 identical over 9 bases. Germline V lookup: CDR1 SGHRS, CDR2 YFSETQ. J was trimmed by 9 bases and V by 1 base; bases with no gene match: 8. The length of the CDR3 is 15 residues. The CDR3 here is CASSLSIAGEGEQFF. In nucleotides, the CDR3 is TGCGCCAGCAGCTTGTCGATAGCGGGAGAAGGTGAGCAGTTCTTC.

This clonotype came up many times. At one boundary the junction diverges from the germline segment, which might be a read error. The rearrangement joins TRBV6-2 or TRBV6-3 to TRBJ2-3; 7 nucleotides agree with TRBD1. CDR1 MNHEY and CDR2 SVGEGT come from the germline V gene. The CDR3 is 14 residues long. CDR3 nucleotides: TGCGCCAGCAGTGAAGGGGGCGTCGGAGATACGCAGTATTTT. This encodes CASSEGGVGDTQYF.

There are a few counts of this clonotype. The chain is built from TRBV20-1 and TRBJ2-1, with D perhaps TRBD1 or TRBD2 (6 bases each). Deletions cut 2 bases from V and 7 bases from J, with 21 bases between. Germline loops: CDR1 DFQATT, CDR2 SNEGSKA (reference sequence). The CDR3 has 16 amino acids. CDR3 nucleotide sequence: TGCAGTGCTAGAAAGATTCGGGGGACAAGGATGAATGAGCAGTTCTTC. This translates into CSARKIRGTRMNEQFF.

This clonotype has a count of ten or more. The chain is built from TRBV6-1 and TRBJ1-2, with a tentative D call TRBD1 (5 bases). This CDR3 region has 13 residues. Trimming pared 6 bases from V and 2 bases from J, leaving 10 bases between. The germline V gene has CDR1 MNHNS and CDR2 SASEGT. CDR3 residues: CASSSRENYGYTF. CDR3 DNA sequence: TGTGCCAGCAGCAGCAGGGAAAACTATGGCTACACCTTC.

This clonotype was seen only a few times. This chain uses TRBV6-5 with TRBJ2-5; TRBD2 aligns across 11 bases. This CDR3 is built from 13 residues. CDR1 is MNHEY and CDR2 is SVGAGI in the germline V gene. After removal of 4 bases from V and 7 bases from J, the junction contained 2 bases not matched to a gene. The CDR3 sequence is CASSSGLAGTQYF. CDR3 nucleotides: TGTGCCAGCAGTTCCGGACTAGCGGGGACCCAGTACTTC.

The V and J genes are TRBV6-9 and TRBJ1-5; possibly TRBD1 for D (6 bases). V lost 2 bases and J 6 bases, leaving 14 bases between the germline ends. Germline CDR1 and CDR2: MNHGY and SVAAGI. This CDR3 is 15 amino acids long. CDR3 residues: CASSYEQGSAQPQHF. The CDR3 DNA follows: TGTGCCAGCAGTTATGAACAGGGTAGTGCTCAGCCCCAGCATTTT.

This clonotype was observed many times. The genes are TRBV11-1 and TRBJ2-1; D gene ambiguous. V lost 0 bases and J 7 bases, leaving 10 bases between the germline ends. The CDR3 extends over 14 amino acids. Looked up from germline, CDR1 is SGHAT and CDR2 is FQDESV (reference sequence). This CDR3 is CASSLARHVNEQFF. The CDR3 DNA reads as TGTGCCAGCAGCTTAGCGAGACACGTGAATGAGCAGTTCTTC.

Ten or more counts support this clonotype. This chain joins TRBV20-1 and TRBJ2-1, with 7 positions matching TRBD1. V shed 2 bases, J shed 6 bases, and the junction held 1 base outside the gene matches. This CDR3 region has 12 residues. CDR1 is DFQATT, CDR2 SNEGSKA, per germline (reference sequence). The CDR3 DNA follows: TGCAGTGCTAGATGGGACAGCAATGAGCAGTTCTTC. Its translation is CSARWDSNEQFF.

The CDR3 sequence is CASSLVRGLNYNEQFF. The CDR3 DNA follows: TGTGCCAGCAGCTTAGTGAGGGGGTTGAACTACAATGAGCAGTTCTTC. The rearrangement joins TRBV7-9 to TRBJ2-1; a weak D match, TRBD1 (6 bases). This CDR3 region has 16 residues. The V gene's germline CDR1 is SEHNR and CDR2 FQNEAQ (reference sequence). V was trimmed by 1 base and J by 3 bases, leaving 13 bases between them. Looking up the rest from reference TRBV7-9 and TRBJ2-1 gives the full variable domain: DTGVSQNPRHKITKRGQNVTFRCDPISEHNRLYWYRQTLGQGPEFLTYFQNEAQLEKSRLLSDRFSAERPKGSFSTLEIQRTEQGDSAMYLCASSLVRGLNYNEQFFGPGTRLTVL.

V and J are TRBV30 and TRBJ1-5, with 11 nucleotides matching TRBD1. Germline trimming cut 5 bases from V and 0 bases from J; bases unmatched to any gene: 6. Germline assignment: CDR1 GTSNPN and CDR2 SVGIG (reference sequence). The CDR3 has 16 amino acids. The CDR3 reads CAWGGQGAVSNQPQHF. For the CDR3, the DNA is TGTGCCTGGGGCGGACAGGGGGCAGTTAGCAATCAGCCCCAGCATTTT.

The rearrangement uses TRBV27 and TRBJ2-1; weak D call: TRBD2 (5 bases). Germline CDR1 reads MNHEY; CDR2 reads SMNVEV (reference sequence). V lost 4 bases and J 0 bases, leaving 10 bases between the germline ends. The CDR3 has 15 residues. The CDR3 coding sequence is TGTGCCAGCAGTTACGAGGGTAGCTCCTACAATGAGCAGTTCTTC. This gives the protein CASSYEGSSYNEQFF.

In the case of this clonotype: The junction and the germline gene differ at one end; a read error may be behind it. V and J are TRBV7-7 and TRBJ2-3, with 10 bases that match TRBD1. The CDR3 is 17 residues long. Germline assignment: CDR1 SSHAT and CDR2 FNYEAQ (reference sequence). CDR3 DNA sequence: TGTGCTAGCAGTCCTCAATTTCCGGGACAGGGGAACGATACGCAGTATTTT. It translates to CASSPQFPGQGNDTQYF.

This clonotype has just a few counts. The junction shows a germline mismatch at one end, possibly a read error. The chain carries TRBV5-8 and TRBJ2-1, with 8 bases lining up with TRBD2. The CDR3 loop spans 15 amino acids. Germline values: CDR1 SGHTS, CDR2 YDEGEE. CDR3 DNA sequence: TGTGCCAGCAGCTTGTACGGGAGGGGTTACAATGAGCAGTCCTTC. This translates into CASSLYGRGYNEQSF.

This clonotype was found a few times. The chain employs TRBV19 and TRBJ2-3; D is uncertain. V dropped 3 bases and J dropped 0 bases, with 10 bases sitting between them. Per the germline V gene, CDR1 is LNHDA and CDR2 is SQIVND (reference sequence). The CDR3 covers 15 residues. CDR3 amino acids: CASSIERLSTDTQYF. The CDR3 region has the DNA TGTGCCAGTAGTATTGAGAGGTTGAGCACAGATACGCAGTATTTT.

V and J are TRBV6-5 and TRBJ2-1; 9 nucleotides align to TRBD2. The germline V gene encodes CDR1 MNHEY and CDR2 SVGAGI. This CDR3 region has 17 residues. The trim removed 3 bases at V and 4 bases at J, leaving 10 bases unmatched. This chain's CDR3 is CASSYTRLADTYNEQFF. The CDR3 DNA reads as TGTGCCAGCAGTTATACGAGACTAGCGGACACATACAATGAGCAGTTCTTC.

This clonotype was seen a handful of times. The chain uses TRBV4-1 and TRBJ1-1; TRBD1 is a possible D gene (5 bases). V gave up 4 bases and J gave up 12 bases, with 18 bases separating them. Germline lookup yields CDR1 MGHRA and CDR2 YSYEKL. The CDR3 is made up of 13 amino acids. The CDR3: CASSPEGPRTTFF. For the CDR3, the DNA is TGCGCCAGCAGCCCTGAGGGACCCCGAACGACTTTCTTT.

The V call is TRBV2, the J call TRBJ1-1; D is perhaps TRBD1 (6 bases). V was shortened by 6 bases and J by 4 bases, with 12 bases between the two germline ends. CDR3 length: 13 residues. The germline CDR1 and CDR2 sequences are SNHLY and FYNNEI. DNA of the CDR3: TGTGCCAGCAGCCGGACAGTAAGCACTGAAGCTTTCTTT. Amino acids: CASSRTVSTEAFF.

The chain carries TRBV6-5 and TRBJ1-2; D not certain. Germline lookup yields CDR1 MNHEY and CDR2 SVGAGI. V was clipped by 3 bases and J by 5 bases, with 13 bases between them. The CDR3 runs 14 residues. CDR3 bases: TGTGCCAGCAGTTATTCCGCCTTCGGGTATGGCTACACCTTC. Translating it yields CASSYSAFGYGYTF.

Turning to this clonotype: Germline and junction disagree at one end, which may indicate a read error. The chain uses TRBV14 and TRBJ2-7; no definite D call. CDR3 length: 15 residues. Germline V CDR1 and CDR2: SGHDN, FVKESK. The CDR3 DNA reads as TGTGCCAGCAGCCCCCGGGTGGGGATCTCCTACAAGCAGTACTTC. This translates into CASSPRVGISYKQYF.